This T cell receptor beta chain was recorded in a study of shared clonotypes between healthy human individuals. Findings of the study overall: It was observed that 5% to 6.5% of naive CD4 clonotypes were shared across several donors. Larger estimated richness was generally seen in naive subsets than in memory subsets.

This CDR3 is built from 17 residues. Trimming cost V 7 bases and J 4 bases, with 25 bases left between them. CDR1 is LNHDA and CDR2 is SQIVND in the germline V gene (reference sequence). As handled by the study authors: Filtering differed for immunoSEQ, which gave only junction sequences without quality scores. Assay used: immunoSEQ multiplex PCR; TCRdb lists only in-frame clones, some missing. The V and J calls and clone size are taken from that table; D and trimming were inferred from the DNA. The table has some 680,000 clones, about three quarters seen once; the top ten hold around 2%. Points on this clone: Its antigen remains unknown.

The sample consisted of memory CD4+ T cells sorted from blood. The subset was: CD45RA-negative fraction. This clonotype was obtained from a woman aged 30 to 39 in good health. The chain combines TRBV19 with TRBJ1-2, with unresolved D. The CDR3 DNA follows: TGTGCCAGTACGGGGAAGCCCATAGGGATCATTTTCTATGGCTACACCTTC. Protein product: CASTGKPIGIIFYGYTF.